Here is one T cell receptor beta chain with its context. Its specificity is not known. Assay used: immunoSEQ multiplex PCR; TCRdb lists only in-frame clones, some missing. The sample yields fewer than 50,000 clones, 80% to 95% seen once. Before surgery, patients took at least one anti-epileptic drug. These data come from a study of brain T cells in children with intractable seizures. Findings and limits, study-wide: HCMV serostatus was not known, and viral specificity came from CDR3 similarity only.

The CDR3 sequence is 12 residues long. With 5 bases removed from V and 11 bases from J, the gap between germline ends came to 15 bases. Germline lookup yields CDR1 SGHVS and CDR2 FQNEAQ. This sequence was found in a girl aged 2 to 10 with tuberous sclerosis and intractable seizures. Material: peripheral blood, obtained at surgery. The rearrangement links TRBV7-8 to TRBJ1-1, with D unresolved. CDR3 protein: CASSVMLLGAFF. The CDR3 region has the DNA TGTGCCAGCAGCGTTATGCTACTGGGGGCTTTCTTT.